These 2 T cell receptor beta chains came from one sample sequenced in a study of T cell responses to AZD1222 COVID-19 vaccine. Assay: immunoSEQ multiplex PCR; the TCRdb copy retains only in-frame clones and omits some. The top ten hold 25% of the sample, which has about 42,000 clones, around 88% seen once. The input for sequencing was peripheral blood, taken 28 days after the second AZD1222 dose. Every receptor here comes from an adult who received the AZD1222 COVID-19 vaccine.

The chain is built from TRBV7-2 and TRBJ1-4, with 9 nucleotides matching TRBD1. The CDR3 length is 14 residues. Germline V gene data show CDR1 as SGHTA and CDR2 as FQGNSA. After removal of 5 bases from V and 5 bases from J, the junction contained 3 bases not matched to a gene. This CDR3 is CASSTGGGNEKLFF. In nucleotides, the CDR3 is TGTGCCAGCAGCACAGGGGGCGGCAATGAAAAACTGTTTTTT.

CDR3 in DNA: TGTGCCAGCAGCCCAAGGACAGGGGGCAGGACTGAAGCTTTCTTT. Encoded protein: CASSPRTGGRTEAFF. This chain links TRBV9 with TRBJ1-1; 11 positions match TRBD1. CDR3 length: 15 amino acids. V gave up 4 bases and J gave up 5 bases; unmatched junction bases: 7. Germline V gene lookup returns CDR1 SGDLS and CDR2 YYNGEE.